Below are 12 T cell receptor beta chains sequenced from a single sample in a study of blood T cell repertoires in COVID-19. The protocol was immunoSEQ multiplex PCR, while the TCRdb copy is restricted to in-frame clones and leaves out a portion. The table shows roughly 120,000 clones, with roughly nine tenths occurring only once. Material for sequencing was peripheral blood. The receptors stem from a human donor with active COVID-19. The donor label of this sample is uncertain.

The table lists this clone with a few counts. The J gene is TRBJ1-1, the V gene TRBV5-5; 7 nucleotides agree with TRBD1. The CDR3 consists of 16 residues. Germline CDR1 SGHKS, CDR2 YYEKEE (reference sequence). V lost 4 bases, J lost 0 bases, and 9 bases stayed unmatched. CDR3 amino acids: CASSPEQGTMNTEAFF. The CDR3 DNA reads TGTGCCAGCAGCCCAGAACAGGGGACAATGAACACTGAAGCTTTCTTT.

The chain combines TRBV5-8 with TRBJ2-4; TRBD1 matches at 7 bases. This CDR3 is 16 amino acids long. J was trimmed by 7 bases and V by 4 bases; bases with no gene match: 14. Looked up from germline, CDR1 is SGHTS and CDR2 is YDEGEE. The CDR3 DNA reads as TGTGCCAGCAGCCCGGCCGGGGACAGCCTGGGGAACATTCAGTACTTC. Protein product: CASSPAGDSLGNIQYF.

The chain links TRBV6-5 to TRBJ1-6, with D uncertain. The V gene lost 7 bases and the J gene lost 9 bases, with 19 bases spanning the gap. Germline V gene lookup returns CDR1 MNHEY and CDR2 SVGAGI. The CDR3 contains 15 residues. The CDR3 sequence: CASTVIPERGSPLHF. DNA for the CDR3: TGTGCCAGCACTGTGATACCGGAGCGTGGTTCACCCCTCCACTTT.

This sequence joins TRBV4-1 and TRBJ1-3; TRBD1 agrees at 9 bases. The germline gives CDR1 MGHRA, CDR2 YSYEKL. CDR3 length equals 16 residues. Losses at the gene ends were 5 bases for V and 0 bases for J; bases not matched to a gene: 5. CDR3 DNA sequence: TGCGCCAGCAGCGTGACAGGGGGGAACTCTGGAAACACCATATATTTT. This sequence encodes CASSVTGGNSGNTIYF.

The chain carries TRBV21-1 and TRBJ1-1. TRBV21-1 is termed a pseudogene. CDR3 length equals 18 residues. CDR3 amino acids: CASTNGRSPQLGDTEAFF. CDR3 nucleotides: TGTGCCAGCACCAACGGGAGGAGCCCACAGCTGGGGGACACTGAAGCTTTCTTT.

CDR3: CASSEPQGWNTEAFF. CDR3 DNA: TGCGCCAGCAGTGAACCACAGGGGTGGAACACTGAAGCTTTCTTT. This chain joins TRBV10-2 and TRBJ1-1; 7 bases align to TRBD1. Germline CDR1 reads WSHSY; CDR2 reads SAAADI. The V and J ends lost 3 bases and 1 base, in that order; junction bases with no gene match: 5. This CDR3 contains 15 residues.

This sequence joins TRBV5-8 and TRBJ1-1, with TRBD1 identical over 10 bases. Germline V gene sequence: CDR1 SGHTS, CDR2 YDEGEE. V trimming: 4 bases; J trimming: 3 bases; junction bases outside the gene matches: 3. The CDR3 length is 14 residues. CDR3 amino acids: CASSHGTGDTEAFF. The CDR3 nucleotides are TGTGCCAGCAGCCACGGGACAGGGGACACTGAAGCTTTCTTT.

This chain links TRBV6-5 with TRBJ2-2; a possible D gene is TRBD1 (5 bases). V lost 6 bases to trimming and J lost 7 bases, with 12 bases between them. Germline V lookup: CDR1 MNHEY, CDR2 SVGAGI. The CDR3 length is 13 residues. Here the CDR3 DNA reads TGTGCCAGCAGAACCTTCCAGGGCGGGGAGCTGTTTTTT. This encodes CASRTFQGGELFF.

This chain links TRBV7-2 with TRBJ1-4, with D possibly TRBD1 on 6 matching bases. Germline assignment: CDR1 SGHTA and CDR2 FQGNSA. The CDR3 spans 18 residues. Trimming took 1 base from V and 8 from J, leaving 23 bases between them. The CDR3 protein is CASSLDSPTQGPVEKLFF. The CDR3 DNA follows: TGTGCCAGCAGCTTAGACAGCCCTACACAGGGCCCAGTAGAAAAACTGTTTTTT.

The rearrangement uses TRBV19 and TRBJ2-2, with TRBD2 as a possible D gene (6 bases). Germline V gene data show CDR1 as LNHDA and CDR2 as SQIVND (reference sequence). V lost 6 bases and J 4 bases, leaving 9 bases between the germline ends. The CDR3 consists of 13 residues. Here the CDR3 reads CASRAGLTGELFF. The CDR3, as DNA: TGTGCCAGTAGGGCGGGGCTCACCGGGGAGCTGTTTTTT.

Remarks on this clone: The junction departs from germline at one end; a sequencing error may be responsible. CDR3: CASSSGGGATQETQYF. CDR3 nucleotides: TGTGCTAGCAGCTCCGGAGGGGGGGCCACACAAGAGACCCAGTACTTC. The chain recombines TRBV7-7 with TRBJ2-5, with a possible D match to TRBD2 (7 bases). CDR1 and CDR2 (germline): SSHAT, FNYEAQ (reference sequence). The CDR3 covers 16 residues.

The genes are TRBV6-6 and TRBJ2-3; 11 bases agree with TRBD1. CDR1 is MNHNY and CDR2 is SVGAGI in the germline V gene (reference sequence). J gave up 5 bases and V 5 bases, and 6 bases lay outside the gene matches. This CDR3 contains 15 residues. The CDR3 is CASSPRTGGGDTQYF. Written as DNA, the CDR3 is TGTGCCAGCAGTCCCAGGACAGGGGGCGGAGATACGCAGTATTTT.